The source of this TCR beta chain is a study of T-cell memory formation after mild COVID-19. As for the study in general: Clusters were largely donor specific. Findings and caveats of the study: Within pre-infection memory, some responding clones were found, suggesting cross-reactive memory joined. Contracting clones, day 15 to 85, had balanced CD4/CD8, and later expanders favored CD4+.

One entry per CDR3 protein results from TCRdb running MiXCR on the 5' RACE reads. The sample includes around 260,000 distinct CDR3 sequences, 15% to 20% of them seen just once. A word on this clonotype: Its antigen remains unidentified.

Sequencing input: PBMCs or a T cell subset sorted from them (not recorded which). The TCR sequence derives from a man between 18 and 29 years old who had mild COVID-19 (a few samples of this study predate the infection). Cell type and time point are not known.

The CDR3 nucleotides are TGTGCCAGCAGCCAGGGAACTAGCGGGGGCCCCCAAGAGACCCAGTACTTC. Residues: CASSQGTSGGPQETQYF. V is TRBV3-1 and J is TRBJ2-5; 11 nucleotides match TRBD2. This CDR3 has 17 residues. V was pared by 3 bases and J by 1 base, with 7 bases of the junction left unmatched. The germline CDR1 and CDR2 sequences are LGHDT and YNNKEL (reference sequence).